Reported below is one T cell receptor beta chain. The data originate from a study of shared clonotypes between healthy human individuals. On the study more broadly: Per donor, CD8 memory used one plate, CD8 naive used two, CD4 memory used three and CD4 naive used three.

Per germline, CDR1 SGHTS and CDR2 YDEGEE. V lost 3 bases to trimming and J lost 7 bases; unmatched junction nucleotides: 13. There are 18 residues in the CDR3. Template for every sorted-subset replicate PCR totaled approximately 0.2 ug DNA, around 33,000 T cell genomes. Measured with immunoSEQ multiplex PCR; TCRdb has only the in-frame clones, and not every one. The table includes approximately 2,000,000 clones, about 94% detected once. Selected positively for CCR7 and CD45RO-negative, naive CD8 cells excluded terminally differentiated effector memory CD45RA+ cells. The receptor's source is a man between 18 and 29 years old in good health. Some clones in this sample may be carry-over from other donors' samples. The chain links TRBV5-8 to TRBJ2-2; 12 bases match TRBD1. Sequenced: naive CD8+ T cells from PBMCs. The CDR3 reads CASSWRDRGPQGLGELFF. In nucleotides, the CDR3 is TGTGCCAGCAGCTGGAGGGACAGGGGGCCGCAAGGCCTCGGGGAGCTGTTTTTT.